This T cell receptor (beta chain) was retrieved from a study of early T cells in non-severe SARS-CoV-2 infection. The overall study: Unsorted whole-blood RNA was sequenced in bulk, leaving chains unpaired. Regarding the study as a whole: Clonotype matching in VDJdb favored anti-spike CD8 responses and did not capture private and CD4 specificities.

The CDR3 is made up of 14 amino acids. Germline lookup yields CDR1 LNHDA and CDR2 SQIVND (reference sequence). Trimming cost V 3 bases and J 1 base, with 9 bases left between them. Unique molecular identifier tags were affixed to discrete cDNA molecules. TCRdb re-called the 5' RACE reads through MiXCR, storing one row per CDR3 protein. This sample yields approximately 76,000 distinct CDR3 sequences, of which around an eighth are seen a single time; under 3% belongs to the top ten. A single count supports this clonotype. Its antigen remains unidentified. Specimen: whole blood. The rearrangement uses TRBV19 and TRBJ1-1; D gene unclear. The TCR was taken from an adult who was a healthcare worker with PCR-confirmed SARS-CoV-2 infection or an uninfected control (not recorded which). Here the CDR3 reads CASSIVLGNTEAFF. Written as DNA, the CDR3 is TGTGCCAGTAGTATTGTCTTAGGGAACACTGAAGCTTTCTTT.